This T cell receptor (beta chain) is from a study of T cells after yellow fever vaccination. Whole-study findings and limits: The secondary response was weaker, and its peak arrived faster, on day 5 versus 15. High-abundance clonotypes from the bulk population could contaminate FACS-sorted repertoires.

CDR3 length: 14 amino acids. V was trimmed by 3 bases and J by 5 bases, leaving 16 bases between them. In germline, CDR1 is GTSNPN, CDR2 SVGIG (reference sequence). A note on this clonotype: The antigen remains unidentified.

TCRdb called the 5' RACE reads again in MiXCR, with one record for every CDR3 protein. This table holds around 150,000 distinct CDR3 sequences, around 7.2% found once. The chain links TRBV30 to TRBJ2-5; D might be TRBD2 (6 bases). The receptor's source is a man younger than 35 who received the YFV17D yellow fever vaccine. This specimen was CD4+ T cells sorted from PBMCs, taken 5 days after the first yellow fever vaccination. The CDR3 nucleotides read TGTGCCTGGAGCGGCGGAAAGGGGAGGGAGACCCAGTACTTC. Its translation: CAWSGGKGRETQYF.